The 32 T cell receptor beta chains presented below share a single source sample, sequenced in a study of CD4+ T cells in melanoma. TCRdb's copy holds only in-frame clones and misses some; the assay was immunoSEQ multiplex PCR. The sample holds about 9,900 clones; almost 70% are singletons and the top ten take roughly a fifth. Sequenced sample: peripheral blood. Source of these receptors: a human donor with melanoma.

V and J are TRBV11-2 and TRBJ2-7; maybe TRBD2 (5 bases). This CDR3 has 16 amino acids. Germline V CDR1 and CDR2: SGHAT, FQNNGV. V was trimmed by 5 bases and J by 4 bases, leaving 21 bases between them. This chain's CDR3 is CASSTYRGLGKYEQYF. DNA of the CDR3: TGTGCCAGCAGCACATACAGAGGGTTGGGGAAATACGAGCAGTACTTC.

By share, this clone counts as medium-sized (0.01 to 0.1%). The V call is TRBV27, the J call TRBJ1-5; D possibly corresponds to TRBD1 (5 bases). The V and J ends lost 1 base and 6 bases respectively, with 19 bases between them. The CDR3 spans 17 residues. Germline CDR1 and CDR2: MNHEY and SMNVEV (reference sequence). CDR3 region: CASSLYPGGSGSQPQHF. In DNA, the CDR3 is TGTGCCAGCAGTTTATACCCCGGGGGTTCAGGGAGTCAGCCCCAGCATTTT.

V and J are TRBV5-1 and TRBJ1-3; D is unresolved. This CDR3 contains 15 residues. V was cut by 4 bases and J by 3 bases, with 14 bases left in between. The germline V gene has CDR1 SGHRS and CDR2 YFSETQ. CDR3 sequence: CASSLDLLGGNTIYF. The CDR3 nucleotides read TGCGCCAGCAGCCTAGACTTATTGGGTGGAAACACCATATATTTT.

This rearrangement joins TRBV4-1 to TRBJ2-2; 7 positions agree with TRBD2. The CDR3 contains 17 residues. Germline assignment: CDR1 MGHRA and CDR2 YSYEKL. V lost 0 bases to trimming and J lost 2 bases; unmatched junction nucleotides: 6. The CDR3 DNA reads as TGCGCCAGCAGCCAAGATAACGGGGGGTATAACACCGGGGAGCTGTTTTTT. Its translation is CASSQDNGGYNTGELFF.

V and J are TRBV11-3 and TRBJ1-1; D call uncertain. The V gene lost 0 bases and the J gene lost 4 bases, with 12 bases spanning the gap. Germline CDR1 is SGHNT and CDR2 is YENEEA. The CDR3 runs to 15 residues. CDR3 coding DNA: TGTGCCAGCAGCTTAGAGATAGGGAGTATCACTGAAGCTTTCTTT. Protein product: CASSLEIGSITEAFF.

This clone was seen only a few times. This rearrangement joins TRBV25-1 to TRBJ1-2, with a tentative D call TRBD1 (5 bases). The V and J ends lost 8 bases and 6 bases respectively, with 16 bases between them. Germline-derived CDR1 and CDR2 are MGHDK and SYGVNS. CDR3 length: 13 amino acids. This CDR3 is CASPRSRDNGYTF. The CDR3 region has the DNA TGTGCCAGCCCCCGGAGCAGGGATAATGGCTACACCTTC.

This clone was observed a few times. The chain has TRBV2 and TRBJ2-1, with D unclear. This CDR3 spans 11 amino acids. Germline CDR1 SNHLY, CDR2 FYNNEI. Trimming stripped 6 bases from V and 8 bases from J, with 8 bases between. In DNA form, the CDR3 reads TGTGCCAGCAGCCCATTATATGAGCAGTTCTTC. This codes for CASSPLYEQFF.

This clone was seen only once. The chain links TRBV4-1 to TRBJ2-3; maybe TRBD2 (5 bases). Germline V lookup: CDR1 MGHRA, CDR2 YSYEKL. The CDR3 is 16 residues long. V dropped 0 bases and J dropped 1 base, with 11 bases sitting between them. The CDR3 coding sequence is TGCGCCAGCAGCCAAGATTCGGGCGGGCGCACAGATACGCAGTATTTT. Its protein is CASSQDSGGRTDTQYF.

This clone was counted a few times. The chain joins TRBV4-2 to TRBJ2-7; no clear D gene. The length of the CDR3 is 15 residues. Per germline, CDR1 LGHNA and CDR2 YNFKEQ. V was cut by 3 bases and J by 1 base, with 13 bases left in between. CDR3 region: CASSHDMGASYEQYF. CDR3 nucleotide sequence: TGTGCCAGCAGCCACGACATGGGCGCTTCCTACGAGCAGTACTTC.

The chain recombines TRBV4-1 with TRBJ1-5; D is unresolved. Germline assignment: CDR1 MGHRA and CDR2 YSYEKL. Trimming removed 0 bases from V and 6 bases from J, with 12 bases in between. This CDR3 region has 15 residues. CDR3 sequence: CASSQEFAGFQPQHF. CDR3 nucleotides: TGCGCCAGCAGCCAAGAGTTTGCGGGATTTCAGCCCCAGCATTTT.

The CDR3 loop is CASKTGKNTEAFF. The CDR3 nucleotides are TGCGCCAGCAAAACAGGGAAGAACACTGAAGCTTTCTTT. This chain uses TRBV4-3 with TRBJ1-1; a weak D match, TRBD1 (6 bases). The CDR3 totals 13 residues. V lost 7 bases and J 1 base, leaving 10 bases between the germline ends. CDR1 and CDR2 (germline): LGHNA, YSLEER.

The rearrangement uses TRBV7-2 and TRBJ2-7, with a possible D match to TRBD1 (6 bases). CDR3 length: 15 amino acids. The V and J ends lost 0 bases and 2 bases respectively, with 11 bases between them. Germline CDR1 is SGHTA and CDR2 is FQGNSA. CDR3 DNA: TGTGCCAGCAGCTTAGCGTACAGGGCCCCCTACGAGCAGTACTTC. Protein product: CASSLAYRAPYEQYF.

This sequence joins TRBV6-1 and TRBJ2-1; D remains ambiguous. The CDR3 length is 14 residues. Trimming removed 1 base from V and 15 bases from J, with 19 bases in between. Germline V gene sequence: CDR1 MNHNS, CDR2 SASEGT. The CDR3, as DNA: TGTGCCAGCAGTGAAGTTGTGGCACTACAGATCCCGTTCTTC. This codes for CASSEVVALQIPFF.

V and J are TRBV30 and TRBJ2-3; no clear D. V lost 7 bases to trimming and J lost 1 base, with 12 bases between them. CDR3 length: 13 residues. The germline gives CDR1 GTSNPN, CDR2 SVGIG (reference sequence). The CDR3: CAFERSGTDTQYF. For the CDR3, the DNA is TGTGCCTTCGAACGGTCGGGCACAGATACGCAGTATTTT.

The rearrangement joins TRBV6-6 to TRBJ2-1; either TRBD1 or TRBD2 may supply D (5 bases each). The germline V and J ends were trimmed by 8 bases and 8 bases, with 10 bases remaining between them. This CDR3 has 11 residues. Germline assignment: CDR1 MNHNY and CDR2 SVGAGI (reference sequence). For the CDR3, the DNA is TGTGCCAGCGAAAAGGGACATGAGCAGTTCTTC. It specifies CASEKGHEQFF.

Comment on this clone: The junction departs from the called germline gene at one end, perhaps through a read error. The CDR3: CASSQDGGRYEKLFF. The CDR3 coding sequence is TGCGCCAGCAGCCAAGATGGGGGGAGGTATGAAAAACTGTTTTTT. The rearrangement joins TRBV5-5 to TRBJ1-4; D is possibly TRBD1 (5 bases). Germline assignment: CDR1 SGHKS and CDR2 YYEKEE (reference sequence). The CDR3 sequence is 15 residues long.

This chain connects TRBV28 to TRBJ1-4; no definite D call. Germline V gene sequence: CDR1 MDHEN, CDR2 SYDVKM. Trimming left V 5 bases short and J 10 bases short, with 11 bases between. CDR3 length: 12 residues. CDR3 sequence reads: CASSPPRGKLFF. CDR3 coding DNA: TGTGCCAGCAGTCCTCCCCGGGGAAAACTGTTTTTT.

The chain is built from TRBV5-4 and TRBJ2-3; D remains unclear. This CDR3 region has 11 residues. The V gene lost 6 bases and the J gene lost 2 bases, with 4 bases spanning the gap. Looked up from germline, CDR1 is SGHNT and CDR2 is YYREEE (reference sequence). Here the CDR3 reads CASTHTDTQYF. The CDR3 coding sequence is TGTGCCAGCACCCACACAGATACGCAGTATTTT.

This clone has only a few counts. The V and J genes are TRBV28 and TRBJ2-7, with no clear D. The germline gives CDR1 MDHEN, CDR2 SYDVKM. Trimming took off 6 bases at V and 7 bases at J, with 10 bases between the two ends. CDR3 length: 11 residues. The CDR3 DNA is TGTGCCAGCAGCCGCGAATATGAGCAGTACTTC. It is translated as CASSREYEQYF.

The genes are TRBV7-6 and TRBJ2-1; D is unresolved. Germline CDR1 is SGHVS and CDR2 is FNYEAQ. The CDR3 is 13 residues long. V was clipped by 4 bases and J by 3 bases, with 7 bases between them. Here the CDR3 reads CASSSVVYNEQFF. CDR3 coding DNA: TGTGCCAGCAGCTCGGTGGTCTACAATGAGCAGTTCTTC. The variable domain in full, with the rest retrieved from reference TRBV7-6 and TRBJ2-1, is GAGVSQSPRYKVTKRGQDVALRCDPISGHVSLYWYRQALGQGPEFLTYFNYEAQQDKSGLPNDRFSAERPEGSISTLTIQRTEQRDSAMYRCASSSVVYNEQFFGPGTRLTVL.

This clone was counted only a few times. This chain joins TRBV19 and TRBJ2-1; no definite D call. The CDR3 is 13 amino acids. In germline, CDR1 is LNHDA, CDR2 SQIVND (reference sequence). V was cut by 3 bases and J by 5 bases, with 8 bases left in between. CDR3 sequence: CASSIGSHNEQFF. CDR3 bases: TGTGCCAGTAGTATTGGCAGTCACAATGAGCAGTTCTTC.

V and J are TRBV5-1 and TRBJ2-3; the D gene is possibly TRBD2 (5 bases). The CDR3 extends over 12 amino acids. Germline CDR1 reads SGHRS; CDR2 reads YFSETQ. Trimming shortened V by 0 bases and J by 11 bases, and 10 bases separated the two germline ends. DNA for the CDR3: TGCGCCAGCAGCTTGGATGGACTTTTGCAGTATTTT. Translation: CASSLDGLLQYF.

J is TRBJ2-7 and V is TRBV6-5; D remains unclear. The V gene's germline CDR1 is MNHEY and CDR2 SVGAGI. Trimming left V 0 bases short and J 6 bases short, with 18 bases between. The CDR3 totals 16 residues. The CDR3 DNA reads TGTGCCAGCAGTTACTCGTGGCCAGGCCCCAAAGGCGAGCAGTACTTC. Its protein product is CASSYSWPGPKGEQYF.

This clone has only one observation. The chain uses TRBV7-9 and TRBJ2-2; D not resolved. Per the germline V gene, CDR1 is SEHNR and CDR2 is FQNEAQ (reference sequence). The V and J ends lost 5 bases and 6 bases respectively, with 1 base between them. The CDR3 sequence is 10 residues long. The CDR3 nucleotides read TGTGCCAGCAGCGCCGGGGAGCTGTTTTTT. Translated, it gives CASSAGELFF.

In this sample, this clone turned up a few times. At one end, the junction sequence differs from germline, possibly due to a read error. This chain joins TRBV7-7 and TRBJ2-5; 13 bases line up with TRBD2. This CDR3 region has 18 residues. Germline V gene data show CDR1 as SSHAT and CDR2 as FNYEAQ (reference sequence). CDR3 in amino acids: CASSEGLAGFLLEETQYF. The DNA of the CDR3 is TGTGCTAGCAGCGAGGGACTAGCGGGGTTCTTACTTGAAGAGACCCAGTACTTC. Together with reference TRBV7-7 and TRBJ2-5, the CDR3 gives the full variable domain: GAGVSQSPRYKVTKRGQDVTLRCDPISSHATLYWYQQALGQGPEFLTYFNYEAQPDKSGLPSDRFSAERPEGSISTLTIQRTEQRDSAMYRCASSEGLAGFLLEETQYFGPGTRLLVL.

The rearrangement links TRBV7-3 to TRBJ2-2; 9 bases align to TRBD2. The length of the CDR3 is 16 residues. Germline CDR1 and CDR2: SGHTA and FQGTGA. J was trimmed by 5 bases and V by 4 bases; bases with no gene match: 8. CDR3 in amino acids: CASSYRAGGETGELFF. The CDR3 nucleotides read TGTGCCAGCAGCTACAGAGCGGGGGGAGAAACCGGGGAGCTGTTTTTT. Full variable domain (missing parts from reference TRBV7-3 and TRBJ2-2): GAGVSQTPSNKVTEKGKYVELRCDPISGHTALYWYRQSLGQGPEFLIYFQGTGAADDSGLPNDRFFAVRPEGSVSTLKIQRTERGDSAVYLCASSYRAGGETGELFFGEGSRLTVL.

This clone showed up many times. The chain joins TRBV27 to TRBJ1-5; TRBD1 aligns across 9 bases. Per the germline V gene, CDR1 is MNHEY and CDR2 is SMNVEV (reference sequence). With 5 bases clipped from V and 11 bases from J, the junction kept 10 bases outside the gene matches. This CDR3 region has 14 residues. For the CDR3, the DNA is TGTGCCAGCAGTCCACAGGGGGCGGGTGGGTCCCAGCATTTT. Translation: CASSPQGAGGSQHF.

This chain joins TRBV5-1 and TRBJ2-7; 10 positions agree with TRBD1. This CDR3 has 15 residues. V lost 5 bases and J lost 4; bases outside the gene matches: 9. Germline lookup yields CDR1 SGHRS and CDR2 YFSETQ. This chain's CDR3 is CASSWGQGTMYEQYF. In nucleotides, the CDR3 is TGCGCCAGCAGTTGGGGACAGGGGACTATGTACGAGCAGTACTTC.

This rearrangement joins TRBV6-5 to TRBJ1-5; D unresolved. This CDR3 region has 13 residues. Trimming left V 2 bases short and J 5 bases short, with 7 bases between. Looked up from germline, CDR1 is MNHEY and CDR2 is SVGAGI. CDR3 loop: CASSYGRDQPQHF. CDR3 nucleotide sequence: TGTGCCAGCAGTTACGGGAGGGATCAGCCCCAGCATTTT.

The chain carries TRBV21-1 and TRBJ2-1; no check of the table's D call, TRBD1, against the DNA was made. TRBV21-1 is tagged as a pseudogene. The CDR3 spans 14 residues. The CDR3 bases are TGTGCCAGCAGTGACCGCAGAGGGGGCCTAGAGCAGTTCTTC. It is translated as CASSDRRGGLEQFF.

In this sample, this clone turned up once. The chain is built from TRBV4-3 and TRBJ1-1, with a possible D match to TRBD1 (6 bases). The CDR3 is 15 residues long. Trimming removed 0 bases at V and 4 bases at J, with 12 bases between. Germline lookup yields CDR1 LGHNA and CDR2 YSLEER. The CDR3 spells CASSQEPGAGTEAFF. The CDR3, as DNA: TGCGCCAGCAGCCAAGAGCCGGGGGCTGGCACTGAAGCTTTCTTT.

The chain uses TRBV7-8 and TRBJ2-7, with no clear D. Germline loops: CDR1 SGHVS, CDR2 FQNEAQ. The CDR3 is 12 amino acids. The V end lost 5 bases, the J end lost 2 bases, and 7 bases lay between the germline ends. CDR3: CASSHRTYEQYF. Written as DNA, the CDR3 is TGTGCCAGCAGCCACCGAACCTACGAGCAGTACTTC.